This T cell receptor (beta chain) was sequenced during a study of spatial heterogeneity in lung cancer. In the study overall: The donors were about 72 patients with non-small cell lung cancer that was early-stage and untreated.

This clonotype was observed a few times. TCRdb processed the 5' RACE reads anew with MiXCR; each CDR3 protein has one entry. The profile covers fewer than 150,000 distinct CDR3 sequences, with 10% to 12% appearing a single time and approximately 24% taken by the ten largest. The time point was: blood at routine non-recurrence follow-up after resection. CDR3 length: 14 residues. Trimming removed 0 bases from V and 2 bases from J, with 8 bases in between. Germline CDR1 SGHDT, CDR2 YYEEEE. The rearrangement links TRBV5-6 to TRBJ2-5; D is unclear. The sample here was PBMCs, taken at follow-up. This receptor was identified in a female donor with early-stage non-small cell lung cancer. CDR3 coding DNA: TGTGCCAGCAGCTTGGACAGCCGGCAAGAGACCCAGTACTTC. It is translated as CASSLDSRQETQYF.